This T cell receptor beta chain was profiled in a study of T-cell reconstitution after alpha-beta-depleted transplantation in children. As it was prepared, the TCRbeta library received unique molecular identifiers. TCRdb re-analysed the PCR reads in MiXCR, keeping a single row per CDR3 protein. The sample has 350,000 to 450,000 distinct CDR3 sequences; 13% are singletons. Trimming stripped 3 bases from V and 1 base from J, with 15 bases between. This CDR3 region has 16 residues. From germline, CDR1 is SEHNR and CDR2 FQNEAQ (reference sequence). This material consisted of PBMCs, taken from the stem cell graft. The rearrangement links TRBV7-9 to TRBJ1-1; no definite D call. The clonotype was recovered from a human donor who donated a stem cell graft to a child with Fanconi anemia. In DNA form, the CDR3 reads TGTGCCAGCAGCTTGGAGGGCCGTAGGTGGAACACTGAAGCTTTCTTT. Translating gives CASSLEGRRWNTEAFF.